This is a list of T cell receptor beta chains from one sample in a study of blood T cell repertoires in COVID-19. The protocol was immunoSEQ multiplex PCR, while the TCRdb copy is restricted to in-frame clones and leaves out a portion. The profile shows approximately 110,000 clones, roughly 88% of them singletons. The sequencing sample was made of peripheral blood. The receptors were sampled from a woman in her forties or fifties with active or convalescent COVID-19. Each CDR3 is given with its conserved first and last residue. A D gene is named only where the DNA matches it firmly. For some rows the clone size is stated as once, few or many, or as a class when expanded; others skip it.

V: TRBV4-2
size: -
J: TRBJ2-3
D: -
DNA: TGTGCCAGCAGCCAGGTCGCGGGAAGCTACGCAGATACGCAGTATTTT
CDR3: CASSQVAGSYADTQYF

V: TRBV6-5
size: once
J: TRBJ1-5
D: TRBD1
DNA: TGTGCCAGCAGTTCCAACAGGGGGGAGGCCCAGCATTTT
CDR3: CASSSNRGEAQHF

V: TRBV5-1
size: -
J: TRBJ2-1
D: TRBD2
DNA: TGCGCCAGCAGCGGAGGGGGACTAGCGGCCTACAATGAGCAGTTCTTC
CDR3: CASSGGGLAAYNEQFF

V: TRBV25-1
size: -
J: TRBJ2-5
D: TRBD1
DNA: TGTGCCAGCAGTGGGGGGACAGGGCACAGGACCCAGTACTTC
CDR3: CASSGGTGHRTQYF

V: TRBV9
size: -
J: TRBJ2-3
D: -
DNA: TGTGCCAGCAGCGTAGGGACAGTGAGCACAGATACGCAGTATTTT
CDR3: CASSVGTVSTDTQYF

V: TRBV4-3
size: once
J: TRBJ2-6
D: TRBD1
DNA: TGCGCCAGCAGCCAAGGGACAGGACACTCTGGGGCCAACGTCCTGACTTTC
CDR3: CASSQGTGHSGANVLTF

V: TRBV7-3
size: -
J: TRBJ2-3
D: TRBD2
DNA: TGTGCCAGCAGCTTACTAGGTAGCGGGAGCACAGATACGCAGTATTTT
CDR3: CASSLLGSGSTDTQYF

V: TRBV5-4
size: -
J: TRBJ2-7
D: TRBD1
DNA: TGTGCCAGCAGCTCGGACAGGCCGCCGTCCTACGAGCAGTACTTC
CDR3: CASSSDRPPSYEQYF

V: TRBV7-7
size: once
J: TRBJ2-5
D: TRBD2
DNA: TGTGCTAGCAGCCAGAGCGGACTAGCGGGGGATTTAGGGACCCAGTACTTC
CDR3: CASSQSGLAGDLGTQYF

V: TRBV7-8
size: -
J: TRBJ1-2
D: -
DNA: TGTGCCAGCAGCCACGACCCGGGAAAGGGTGGCTACACCTTC
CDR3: CASSHDPGKGGYTF

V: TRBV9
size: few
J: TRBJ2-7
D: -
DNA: TGTGCCAGCAGCGTAAATCCCAGCGCACGCACCGAGCAGTACTTC
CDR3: CASSVNPSARTEQYF

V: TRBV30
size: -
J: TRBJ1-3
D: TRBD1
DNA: TGTGCCTGGAGTCCGGGACAGGGGATTATCGCTGGAAACACCATATATTTT
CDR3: CAWSPGQGIIAGNTIYF

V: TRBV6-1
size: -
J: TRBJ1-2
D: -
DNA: TGTGCCAGCAGTGAAGCGCTTCGCGGCGGCTACACCTTC
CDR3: CASSEALRGGYTF

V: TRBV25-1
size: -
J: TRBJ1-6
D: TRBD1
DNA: TGTGCCAGCACCTTAACAGGGGAAGTTTCACCCCTCCACTTT
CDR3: CASTLTGEVSPLHF

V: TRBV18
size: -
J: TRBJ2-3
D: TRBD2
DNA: TGTGCCAGCTCACCACGGCGGGAGGCCTCAGATACGCAGTATTTT
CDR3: CASSPRREASDTQYF

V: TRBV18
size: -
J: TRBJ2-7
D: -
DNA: TGTGCCAGCTCCCAAGGGACTCCGCCGCTCGAGCAGTACTTC
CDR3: CASSQGTPPLEQYF

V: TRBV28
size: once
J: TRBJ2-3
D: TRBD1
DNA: TGTGCCAGCAGTCCACAGGGGGCAGTGTCAGATACGCAGTATTTT
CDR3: CASSPQGAVSDTQYF

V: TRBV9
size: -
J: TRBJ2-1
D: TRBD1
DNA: TGTGCCAGCAGCCCCAGTCCCGGGACAGTCGGCGGCAATGAGCAGTTCTTC
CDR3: CASSPSPGTVGGNEQFF

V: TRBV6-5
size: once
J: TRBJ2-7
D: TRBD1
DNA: TGTGCCAGCAGTAACCACAGGGGGGAGTACGAGCAGTACTTC
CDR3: CASSNHRGEYEQYF

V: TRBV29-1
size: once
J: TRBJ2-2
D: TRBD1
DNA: TGCAGCGTTGAGGGACAGGGGGCTAACACCGGGGAGCTGTTTTTT
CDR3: CSVEGQGANTGELFF

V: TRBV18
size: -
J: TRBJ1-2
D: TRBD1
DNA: TGTGCCAGCTCATCCGGACAGGGGGTCGATGGCTACACCTTC
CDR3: CASSSGQGVDGYTF

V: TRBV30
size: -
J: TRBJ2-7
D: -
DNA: TGTGCCTGGAGCCCCAACTACGAGCAGTACTTC
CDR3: CAWSPNYEQYF

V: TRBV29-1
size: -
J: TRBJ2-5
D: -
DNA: TGCAGCGGAGGACAGAGTCAAGAGACCCAGTACTTC
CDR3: CSGGQSQETQYF

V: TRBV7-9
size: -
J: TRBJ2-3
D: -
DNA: TGTGCCAGCAGCTTATCATCGGTTACGCAGTATTTT
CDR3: CASSLSSVTQYF

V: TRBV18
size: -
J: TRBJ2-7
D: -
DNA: TGTGCCAGCTCACCGACAGACTTGGGGCAGTACTTC
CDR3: CASSPTDLGQYF

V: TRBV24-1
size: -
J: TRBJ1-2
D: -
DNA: TGTGCCACCAGTTCGGGACCGGGAGGTAACTATGGCTACACCTTC
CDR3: CATSSGPGGNYGYTF

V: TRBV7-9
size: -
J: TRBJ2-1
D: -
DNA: TGTGCCAGCAGCTTAGTATCGTGGCAATACAATGAGCAGTTCTTC
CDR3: CASSLVSWQYNEQFF

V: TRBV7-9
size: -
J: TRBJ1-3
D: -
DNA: TGTGCCAGCAGCTTACTTCCGGGGTTCTCTGGAAACACCATATATTTT
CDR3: CASSLLPGFSGNTIYF

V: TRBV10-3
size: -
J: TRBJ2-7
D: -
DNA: TGTGCCATCAGACCCGAGAGCTACGAGCAGTACTTC
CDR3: CAIRPESYEQYF

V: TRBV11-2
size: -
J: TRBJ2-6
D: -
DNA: TGTGCCAGCAGCAGGGGACTGAACTCTGGGGCCAACGTCCTGACTTTC
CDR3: CASSRGLNSGANVLTF

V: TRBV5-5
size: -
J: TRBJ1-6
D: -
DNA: TGTGCCAGCAGCTTACAGCTCGATAATTCACCCCTCCACTTT
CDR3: CASSLQLDNSPLHF

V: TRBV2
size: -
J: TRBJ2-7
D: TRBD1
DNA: TGTGCCAGCACCCTTCAAAGGGGGCTCTACGAGCAGTACTTC
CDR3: CASTLQRGLYEQYF

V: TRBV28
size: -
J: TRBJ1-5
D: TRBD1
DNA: TGTGCCAGCAGTTTATGGGACAGGGAAAATCAGCCCCAGCATTTT
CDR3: CASSLWDRENQPQHF

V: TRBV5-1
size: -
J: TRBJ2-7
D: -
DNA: TGCGCCAGCAGCTTGGAGCTAGGTGGGCAGTACTTC
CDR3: CASSLELGGQYF

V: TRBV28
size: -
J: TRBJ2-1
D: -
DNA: TGTGCCAGCAGTCCGCGATTGTGGAGGGACGGCAATGAGCAGTTCTTC
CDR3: CASSPRLWRDGNEQFF

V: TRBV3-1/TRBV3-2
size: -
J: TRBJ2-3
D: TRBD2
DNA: TGTGCCAGCAGCCAGACGGGGGGGGTGGATACGCAGTATTTT
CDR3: CASSQTGGVDTQYF

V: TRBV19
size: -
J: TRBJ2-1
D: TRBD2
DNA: TGTGCCAGTAGTCGCGGACTAGCGGGAGGCGGGGGTGAGCAGTTCTTC
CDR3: CASSRGLAGGGGEQFF

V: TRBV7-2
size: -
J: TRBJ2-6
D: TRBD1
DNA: TGTGCCAGCAGACGGGACAGGGGGCTCGCTGGGGCCAACGTCCTGACTTTC
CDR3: CASRRDRGLAGANVLTF

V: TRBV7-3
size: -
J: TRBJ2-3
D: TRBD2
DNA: TGTGCCAGCAGCTTTCAAACCTCGGGACTAGCGGAACGCACAGATACGCAGTATTTT
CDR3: CASSFQTSGLAERTDTQYF

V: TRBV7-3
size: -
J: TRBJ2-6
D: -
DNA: TGTGCCAGCAGCAACCCCGCGCGGGTTGGGGCCAACGTCCTGACTTTC
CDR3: CASSNPARVGANVLTF

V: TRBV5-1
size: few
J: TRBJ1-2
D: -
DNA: TGCGCCAGCAGCTTGGTGTCAGGGAATGGGTATGGCTACACCTTC
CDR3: CASSLVSGNGYGYTF

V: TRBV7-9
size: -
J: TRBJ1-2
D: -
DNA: TGTGCCAGCAGCCCTCCCACCGGGACACCTAACTATGGCTACACCTTC
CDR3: CASSPPTGTPNYGYTF

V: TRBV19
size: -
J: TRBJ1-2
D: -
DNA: TGTGCCAGTACTGAGCTCCCAAGCCTCGGCTACACCTTC
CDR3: CASTELPSLGYTF

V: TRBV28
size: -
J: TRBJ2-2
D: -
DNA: TGTGCCACCAGGAGCGCCCTAGTGAGCGGGGAGCTGTTTTTT
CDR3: CATRSALVSGELFF

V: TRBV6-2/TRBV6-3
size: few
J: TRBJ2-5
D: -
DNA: TGTGCCAGCAGTTACAACAGGGTCCAAGAGACCCAGTACTTC
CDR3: CASSYNRVQETQYF

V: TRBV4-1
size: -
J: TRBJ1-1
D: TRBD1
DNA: TGCGCCAGCCTACCGGGACAGGGACATGCTTTCTTT
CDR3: CASLPGQGHAFF

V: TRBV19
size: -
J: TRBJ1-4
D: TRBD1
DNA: TGTGCCAGTAGTAACGCAGGGGGATACGAAAAACTGTTTTTT
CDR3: CASSNAGGYEKLFF

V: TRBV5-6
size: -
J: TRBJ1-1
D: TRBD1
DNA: TGTGCCAGCAGCTTATTCAGGGGGACTCGGAACACTGAAGCTTTCTTT
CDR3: CASSLFRGTRNTEAFF

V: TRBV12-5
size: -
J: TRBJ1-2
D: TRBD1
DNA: TGTGCTAGTGGTTTTTTTGAGACAGGGAACCATGGCTACACCTTC
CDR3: CASGFFETGNHGYTF

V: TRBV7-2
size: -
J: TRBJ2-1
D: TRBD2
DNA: TGTGCCAGCAGCTTAATTAGAGCGGGAGTATCGGACAATGAGCAGTTCTTC
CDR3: CASSLIRAGVSDNEQFF

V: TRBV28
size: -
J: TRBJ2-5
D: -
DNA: TGTGCCAGCAGTCCCCTAACGTACGGGGGACAAGAGACCCAGTACTTC
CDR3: CASSPLTYGGQETQYF

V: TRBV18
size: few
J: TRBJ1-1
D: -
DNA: TGTGCCAGCTCCTCGGGGGGGGACACTGAAGCTTTCTTT
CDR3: CASSSGGDTEAFF

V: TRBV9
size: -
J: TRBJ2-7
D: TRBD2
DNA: TGTGCCAGCAGCGCTTATGCTAGCGGCGAGCAGTACTTC
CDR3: CASSAYASGEQYF

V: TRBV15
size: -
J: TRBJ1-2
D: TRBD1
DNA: TGTGCCACCAGCAGGGGGACAGGTGGGGATGGCTACACCTTC
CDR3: CATSRGTGGDGYTF

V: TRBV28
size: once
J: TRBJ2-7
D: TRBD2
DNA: TGTGCCAGCAGCATTTATGGGGCTAGCGGGACTTGCGAGCAGTACTTC
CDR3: CASSIYGASGTCEQYF